Sequencing of this TCR beta chain was carried out in a study of T-cell reconstitution after alpha-beta-depleted transplantation in children. Trimming took off 7 bases at V and 3 bases at J, with 15 bases between the two ends. CDR3 length: 14 amino acids. From germline, CDR1 is MDHEN and CDR2 SYDVKM. This sample's TCRbeta library carried unique molecular identifier barcodes. TCRdb independently ran MiXCR on the PCR reads; one entry per CDR3 protein. The table lists about 500,000 distinct CDR3 sequences, about 31% of them singletons. The receptor was derived from a human donor who donated a stem cell graft to a child with aplastic anemia. The chain uses TRBV28 and TRBJ1-2; D possibly corresponds to TRBD1 (5 bases). The source material was PBMCs from the stem cell graft donor, sampled from the stem cell graft. CDR3 DNA: TGTGCCAGCATCCGATCTCAGGGTTACTATGGCTACACCTTC. It specifies CASIRSQGYYGYTF.